These 8 T cell receptor beta chains originate from one sample sequenced in a study of long-term antiretroviral therapy in people with HIV. The assay, immunoSEQ v3.0, was run at survey level. TCRdb's table, derived via immunoSEQ multiplex PCR, lists solely in-frame clones and lacks some. The profile shows around 26,000 clones, 82% of them singletons. Here the sequenced sample was unsorted PBMCs, taken 2.9 years after starting antiretroviral therapy. These receptors all come from a man aged 50-59 years with HIV.

The V call is TRBV7-6, the J call TRBJ2-1; D gene unclear. CDR3 length: 12 amino acids. V lost 3 bases to trimming and J lost 8 bases, with 8 bases between them. Looked up from germline, CDR1 is SGHVS and CDR2 is FNYEAQ. CDR3 protein: CASSFPRDEQFF. CDR3 DNA: TGTGCCAGCAGCTTCCCAAGGGATGAGCAGTTCTTC.

This chain links TRBV5-6 with TRBJ2-7, with D uncertain. Germline-derived CDR1 and CDR2 are SGHDT and YYEEEE. This CDR3 comprises 15 residues. V was pared by 6 bases and J by 3 bases, with 19 bases between. The CDR3 loop reads CASTSTLELDYEQYF. In nucleotides, the CDR3 is TGTGCCAGCACCTCGACGTTAGAGCTGGACTACGAGCAGTACTTC.

The chain couples TRBV5-1 to TRBJ1-6; weak D call: TRBD1 (5 bases). The germline V gene encodes CDR1 SGHRS and CDR2 YFSETQ. V gave up 4 bases and J gave up 3 bases, with 8 bases separating them. The CDR3 covers 14 residues. In DNA form, the CDR3 reads TGCGCCAGCAGCCAAGGGGTCTATAATTCACCCCTCCACTTT. Translating it yields CASSQGVYNSPLHF.

The rearrangement links TRBV7-2 to TRBJ2-3, with a tentative D call TRBD2 (5 bases). The germline V gene encodes CDR1 SGHTA and CDR2 FQGNSA. This CDR3 contains 15 residues. Trimming left V 3 bases short and J 4 bases short, with 14 bases between. Here the CDR3 DNA reads TGTGCCAGCAGCTTTGACCTAGCTGGCGCAGATACGCAGTATTTT. This encodes CASSFDLAGADTQYF. The full variable domain, completed using reference TRBV7-2 and TRBJ2-3, is GAGVSQSPSNKVTEKGKDVELRCDPISGHTALYWYRQSLGQGLEFLIYFQGNSAPDKSGLPSDRFSAERTGGSVSTLTIQRTQQEDSAVYLCASSFDLAGADTQYFGPGTRLTVL.

The chain uses TRBV5-1 and TRBJ2-3; no definite D call. V was clipped by 0 bases and J by 0 bases, with 14 bases between them. The CDR3 contains 17 residues. CDR1 and CDR2 (germline): SGHRS, YFSETQ. Here the CDR3 reads CASSLDSPLSSTDTQYF. The CDR3, as DNA: TGCGCCAGCAGCTTGGACTCGCCTCTTTCTAGCACAGATACGCAGTATTTT.

The chain is built from TRBV11-2 and TRBJ1-1; D call uncertain. Trimming cost V 5 bases and J 6 bases, with 22 bases left between them. The CDR3 totals 16 residues. In germline, CDR1 is SGHAT, CDR2 FQNNGV. In DNA form, the CDR3 reads TGTGCCAGCAGCCAAAGAGGTCTTAATATTAACGCTGAAGCTTTCTTT. Its protein is CASSQRGLNINAEAFF. Together with reference TRBV11-2 and TRBJ1-1, the CDR3 gives the full variable domain: EAGVAQSPRYKIIEKRQSVAFWCNPISGHATLYWYQQILGQGPKLLIQFQNNGVVDDSQLPKDRFSAERLKGVDSTLKIQPAKLEDSAVYLCASSQRGLNINAEAFFGQGTRLTVV.

V is TRBV7-6 and J is TRBJ1-3, with D maybe TRBD1 (5 bases). Trimming stripped 5 bases from V and 2 bases from J, with 10 bases between. The CDR3 is 14 residues long. The germline V gene has CDR1 SGHVS and CDR2 FNYEAQ. The CDR3 DNA reads as TGTGCCAGCAGCCCCGGGACGGCTGGAAACACCATATATTTT. This translates into CASSPGTAGNTIYF.

The V and J genes are TRBV12-2 and TRBJ1-4. TRBV12-2 is labeled a pseudogene. The CDR3 loop spans 13 amino acids. CDR3 sequence reads: CASRLRGDEKLFF. DNA for the CDR3: TGTGCAAGTCGCTTAAGGGGGGATGAAAAACTGTTTTTT.